This is a list of T cell receptor beta chains from one sample in a study of blood T cell repertoires in COVID-19. Profiled with immunoSEQ multiplex PCR; TCRdb holds only in-frame clones, not every one. The table includes approximately 120,000 clones, about 82% detected once. Sequences were obtained from peripheral blood. These receptors originate from a human donor in a cohort sampled during active COVID-19. The CDR3 runs from the conserved cysteine through the conserved F or W. D genes are given only for firm matches. The listing skips clone size in some rows; elsewhere it reads once, few, many or a size class.

D: TRBD1; J: TRBJ2-7; size: NA; V: TRBV7-7; CDR3: CASSLGTGGEQYF
D: NA; J: TRBJ2-7; size: NA; V: TRBV28; CDR3: CASRKQGASYEQYF
D: TRBD1; J: TRBJ1-1; size: once; V: TRBV19; CDR3: CASADRGSLTEAFF
D: NA; J: TRBJ2-1; size: NA; V: TRBV10-3; CDR3: CAISSSLQGSQEQFF
D: TRBD2; J: TRBJ2-2; size: NA; V: TRBV27; CDR3: CASTLRRESYTGELFF
D: TRBD2; J: TRBJ2-1; size: NA; V: TRBV19; CDR3: CASSTNLWSGREGYNEQFF
D: NA; J: TRBJ2-1; size: NA; V: TRBV19; CDR3: CASSFSRGYNEQFF
D: TRBD1; J: TRBJ2-2; size: few; V: TRBV15; CDR3: CATSNPSGQGLTGELFF
D: NA; J: TRBJ2-7; size: NA; V: TRBV28; CDR3: CASPWPSRVCEQYF
D: NA; J: TRBJ2-1; size: once; V: TRBV9; CDR3: CASSVSRGSNEQFF
D: NA; J: TRBJ2-5; size: NA; V: TRBV13; CDR3: CASSERTGTNQETQYF
D: NA; J: TRBJ2-2; size: once; V: TRBV7-3; CDR3: CASSPPKAGILFF
D: NA; J: TRBJ1-1; size: NA; V: TRBV18; CDR3: CASSQGPNTEAFF
D: TRBD2; J: TRBJ2-1; size: NA; V: TRBV11-2; CDR3: CASSTPGTRSPEQFF
D: TRBD2; J: TRBJ2-7; size: once; V: TRBV5-5; CDR3: CASRSVVAGREQYF
D: TRBD1; J: TRBJ1-4; size: few; V: TRBV5-6; CDR3: CASSGPGQGREKLFF
D: TRBD1; J: TRBJ1-1; size: NA; V: TRBV5-1; CDR3: CASSFTGGDGTEAFF
D: NA; J: TRBJ1-2; size: NA; V: TRBV6-5; CDR3: CASRIAGMYGYTF
D: NA; J: TRBJ1-2; size: NA; V: TRBV28; CDR3: CASSSGRNGYTF
D: TRBD2; J: TRBJ2-2; size: NA; V: TRBV7-3; CDR3: CASSFGTSRTGELFF